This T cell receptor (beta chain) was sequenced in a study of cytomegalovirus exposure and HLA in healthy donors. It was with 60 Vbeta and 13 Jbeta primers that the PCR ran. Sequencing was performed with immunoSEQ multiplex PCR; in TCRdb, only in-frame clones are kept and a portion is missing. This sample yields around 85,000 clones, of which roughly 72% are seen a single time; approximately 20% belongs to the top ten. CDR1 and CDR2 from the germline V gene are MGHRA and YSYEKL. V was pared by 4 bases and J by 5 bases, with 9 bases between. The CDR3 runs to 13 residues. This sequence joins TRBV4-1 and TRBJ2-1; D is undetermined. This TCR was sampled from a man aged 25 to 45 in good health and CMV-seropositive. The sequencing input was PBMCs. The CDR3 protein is CASSPNRDNEQFF. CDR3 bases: TGCGCCAGCAGCCCGAACCGCGACAATGAGCAGTTCTTC.